The rows below give T cell receptor beta chains drawn from one sample of a study of blood T cell repertoires in COVID-19. Clones were read by immunoSEQ multiplex PCR, and TCRdb kept only the in-frame ones, dropping some. Of about 220,000 clones in the sample, more than 65% are singletons; the top ten hold about 2.3%. The sequencing sample was made of peripheral blood. The receptors stem from an older woman with acute or convalescent COVID-19. Each CDR3 is given with its conserved first and last residue. D genes are given only for firm matches. Clone size, where shown, is once, few, many, or a class for clones that have expanded.

.	.	TRBV18	TRBJ1-4	CASSPTNRVNEKLFF	TGTGCCAGCTCACCCACGAACAGGGTTAATGAAAAACTGTTTTTT
.	.	TRBV3-1/TRBV3-2	TRBJ1-1	CASSPGLTEAFF	TGTGCCAGCAGCCCCGGACTCACTGAAGCTTTCTTT
.	.	TRBV5-8	TRBJ2-3	CASSSLGRRIQYF	TGTGCCAGCAGCTCTTTAGGGAGAAGGATTCAGTATTTT
.	.	TRBV3-1/TRBV3-2	TRBJ2-3	CASSQYLGANTDTQYF	TGTGCCAGCAGCCAGTATCTGGGAGCCAACACAGATACGCAGTATTTT
.	TRBD2	TRBV5-1	TRBJ2-5	CASSKLAGGPETQYF	TGCGCCAGCAGCAAACTAGCGGGGGGGCCGGAGACCCAGTACTTC
.	TRBD2	TRBV9	TRBJ2-3	CASSVLAGGLRDTQYF	TGTGCCAGCAGCGTCCTAGCGGGGGGGCTAAGAGATACGCAGTATTTT
.	.	TRBV7-2	TRBJ1-3	CASSFGQHGNTIYF	TGTGCCAGCAGCTTCGGACAGCATGGAAACACCATATATTTT
.	TRBD1	TRBV6-6	TRBJ1-2	CASSSGQGYGYTF	TGTGCCAGCAGTTCGGGACAGGGGTATGGCTACACCTTC
.	TRBD1	TRBV18	TRBJ1-2	CASSPGQASKSGYTF	TGTGCCAGCTCACCCGGACAGGCCTCTAAAAGTGGCTACACCTTC
.	.	TRBV6-1	TRBJ1-5	CASSETSRAGQPQHF	TGTGCCAGCAGTGAAACGTCGAGGGCCGGTCAGCCCCAGCATTTT
.	TRBD2	TRBV7-9	TRBJ2-1	CASSPGTSGATREQFF	TGTGCCAGCAGCCCGGGGACTAGCGGGGCCACCAGGGAGCAGTTCTTC
.	.	TRBV7-2	TRBJ1-6	CASSLEAGTNSPLHF	TGTGCCAGCAGCCTCGAGGCAGGGACAAATTCACCCCTCCACTTT
.	.	TRBV7-2	TRBJ1-1	CASSRERNTEAFF	TGTGCCAGCAGCAGAGAAAGAAACACTGAAGCTTTCTTT
.	TRBD1	TRBV7-2	TRBJ2-3	CASSLAGQGVTDTQYF	TGTGCCAGCAGCTTAGCGGGACAGGGGGTCACAGATACGCAGTATTTT
.	TRBD1	TRBV19	TRBJ1-4	CASTVRDRPGRLFF	TGTGCCAGTACCGTCAGGGACAGGCCCGGCCGGCTGTTTTTT
.	.	TRBV7-9	TRBJ1-2	CASSPSVRPDGYTF	TGTGCCAGCAGCCCCTCCGTGAGGCCCGATGGCTACACCTTC
few	.	TRBV5-1	TRBJ1-1	CASTQGMNTEAFF	TGCGCCAGCACTCAGGGTATGAACACTGAAGCTTTCTTT
.	.	TRBV4-1	TRBJ1-2	CASSHPTGNYGYTF	TGCGCCAGCAGCCATCCGACAGGAAACTATGGCTACACCTTC
.	TRBD1	TRBV6-5	TRBJ1-3	CASRTPGQGSIYF	TGTGCCAGCAGGACCCCGGGACAGGGCTCCATATATTTT
.	.	TRBV5-5	TRBJ1-3	CASSDDRTATGNTIYF	TGTGCCAGCAGCGACGACAGGACGGCGACGGGCAACACCATATATTTT
.	.	TRBV5-6	TRBJ1-2	CASSLAHRVYGYTF	TGTGCCAGCAGCTTAGCACACAGGGTATATGGCTACACCTTC
.	TRBD1	TRBV6-2/TRBV6-3	TRBJ1-1	CASSVDRYTEAFF	TGTGCCAGCAGTGTGGACAGGTACACTGAAGCTTTCTTT
.	TRBD1	TRBV5-1	TRBJ1-1	CASSLDQGVGVVTEAFF	TGCGCCAGCAGCTTGGATCAGGGGGTTGGGGTAGTAACTGAAGCTTTCTTT
.	TRBD1	TRBV5-1	TRBJ1-1	CASSTGQGALNTEAFF	TGCGCCAGCAGCACGGGACAGGGGGCCCTGAACACTGAAGCTTTCTTT